A selection of T cell receptor beta chains follows, all from one sample in a study of T cells in Graves' hyperthyroidism and ophthalmopathy. In TCRdb, the multiplex PCR reads were re-called with MiXCR into one record per CDR3 protein. The sample includes around 350,000 distinct CDR3 sequences, roughly 15% of them seen just once. Sequenced input: blood. All receptors come from an older woman with Graves' ophthalmopathy. Each CDR3 is given with its conserved first and last residue. D genes are given only for firm matches. The size field is filled for only some rows; it gives once, few, many or a size class.

>-|TRBV15|13|TRBJ2-5|few
CATSRDGPGAQYF
TGTGCCACCAGCAGAGATGGCCCAGGGGCCCAGTACTTC
>-|TRBV4-1|14|TRBJ2-5|many
CASSLGDTGETQYF
TGCGCCAGCAGCCTAGGGGACACGGGAGAGACCCAGTACTTC
>-|TRBV20-1|12|TRBJ1-1|many
CSAATMNTEAFF
TGCAGTGCCGCGACAATGAACACTGAAGCTTTCTTT
>-|TRBV5-1|15|TRBJ2-7|-
CASSLVMGDQYEQYF
TGCGCCAGCAGCTTGGTGATGGGAGACCAGTACGAGCAGTACTTC
>TRBD1|TRBV15|14|TRBJ2-7|many
CATSYGQGRAEQYF
TGTGCCACCTCCTATGGACAGGGAAGGGCCGAGCAGTACTTC
>TRBD2|TRBV12-5|18|TRBJ2-2|-
CASGLASSGRERTGELFF
TGTGCTAGTGGTCTAGCTTCTAGCGGGAGGGAACGCACCGGGGAGCTGTTTTTT
>-|TRBV7-3|14|TRBJ2-3|many
CASSSTSWADTQYF
TGTGCCAGCAGCTCGACTAGTTGGGCAGATACGCAGTATTTT
>-|TRBV28|13|TRBJ2-7|few
CASSPRRPYEQYF
TGTGCCAGCAGTCCTCGGCGTCCCTACGAGCAGTACTTC
>TRBD2|TRBV7-8|15|TRBJ2-1|few
CASSLEAGSTMREFF
TGTGCCAGCAGCTTAGAAGCGGGGAGTACAATGAGGGAGTTCTTC
>-|TRBV28|15|TRBJ2-5|many
CASSLQPGTQETQYF
TGTGCCAGCAGTTTGCAGCCAGGCACACAAGAGACCCAGTACTTC
>-|TRBV29-1|12|TRBJ1-4|-
CSVDTGSRKLFF
TGCAGCGTTGATACGGGCTCACGGAAACTGTTTTTT
>-|TRBV24-1|13|TRBJ2-5|few
CATRGRLVETQYF
TGTGCCACCCGGGGACGGTTAGTAGAGACCCAGTACTTC
>TRBD2|TRBV7-6|18|TRBJ2-7|many
CASSLAPPTSGRRYEQYF
TGTGCCAGCAGCTTAGCGCCCCCGACTAGCGGGAGAAGGTACGAGCAGTACTTC
>-|TRBV12-3/TRBV12-4|15|TRBJ2-7|many
CASSLAVGRSYEQYF
TGTGCCAGCAGTTTAGCTGTGGGACGGTCCTACGAGCAGTACTTC
>-|TRBV2|12|TRBJ1-2|many
CASMETVYGYTF
TGTGCCAGCATGGAGACAGTCTATGGCTACACCTTC
>-|TRBV4-2|15|TRBJ1-5|-
CASNHRDPPNQPQHF
TGTGCCAGCAATCACCGGGACCCCCCCAATCAGCCCCAGCATTTT
>-|TRBV6-1|13|TRBJ1-2|many
CASPGQSVGGYTF
TGTGCCAGCCCCGGACAGTCTGTGGGGGGCTACACCTTC
>-|TRBV29-1|13|TRBJ1-3|-
CSVVSVSGNTIYF
TGCAGCGTTGTGTCTGTCTCTGGAAACACCATATATTTT
>TRBD2|TRBV11-2|15|TRBJ2-5|many
CASSFTGTTQETQYF
TGTGCCAGCAGCTTTACCGGGACTACGCAAGAGACCCAGTACTTC
>-|TRBV19|15|TRBJ2-2|once
CASSLRGPGTGELFF
TGTGCCAGTAGTCTCCGGGGGCCGGGGACCGGGGAGCTGTTTTTT
>-|TRBV5-1|16|TRBJ2-1|many
CASSLANRPSYNEQFF
TGCGCCAGCAGCTTGGCAAACAGACCCTCCTACAATGAGCAGTTCTTC
>-|TRBV7-9|13|TRBJ2-7|many
CASSLVGESEQYF
TGTGCCAGCAGCTTAGTGGGAGAAAGCGAGCAGTACTTC
>-|TRBV3-1|15|TRBJ2-5|many
CASSSPLLAQETQYF
TGTGCCAGCAGCTCGCCCCTACTAGCACAAGAGACCCAGTACTTC
>-|TRBV12-3/TRBV12-4|15|TRBJ2-3|few
CASSLGDTSTDTQYF
TGTGCCAGCAGTTTAGGTGACACTAGCACAGATACGCAGTATTTT
>-|TRBV6-2/TRBV6-3|15|TRBJ2-2|few
CASSYALDSTGELFF
TGTGCCAGCAGTTACGCCCTTGACAGCACCGGGGAGCTGTTTTTT